These 27 T cell receptor beta chains came from one sample sequenced in a study of T-cell memory formation after mild COVID-19. TCRdb reprocessed the 5' RACE reads via MiXCR and lists one record per CDR3 protein. The sample consists of about 610,000 distinct CDR3 sequences, 15% to 20% of them appearing once. The sample consisted of PBMCs or a T cell subset sorted from them (not recorded which). Receptors originate from an adult woman who had mild COVID-19 (a few samples of this study predate the infection). Cell type and time point are not known.

This clonotype was seen a handful of times. The chain employs TRBV12-3 or TRBV12-4 and TRBJ1-2, with 11 bases identical to TRBD1. Trimming took 5 bases from V and 2 from J; bases not matched to a gene: 4. This CDR3 has 15 residues. The CDR3 coding sequence is TGTGCCAGCAGTCCACGGACAGGGGGCAACTATGGCTACACCTTC. Amino acid sequence: CASSPRTGGNYGYTF.

This chain joins TRBV5-1 and TRBJ2-1; 10 nucleotides line up with TRBD2. Germline V gene sequence: CDR1 SGHRS, CDR2 YFSETQ. V dropped 4 bases and J dropped 8; count of bases not matched to a gene: 6. The CDR3 runs to 14 residues. The CDR3 spells CASSLSGGIDEQFF. The CDR3 DNA reads as TGCGCCAGCAGCCTTAGCGGGGGGATTGATGAGCAGTTCTTC. Full variable domain (rest looked up from reference TRBV5-1 and TRBJ2-1): KAGVTQTPRYLIKTRGQQVTLSCSPISGHRSVSWYQQTPGQGLQFLFEYFSETQRNKGNFPGRFSGRQFSNSRSEMNVSTLELGDSALYLCASSLSGGIDEQFFGPGTRLTVL.

This clonotype was seen a handful of times. The J gene is TRBJ2-7, the V gene TRBV7-9, with D tentatively TRBD2 (5 bases). The length of the CDR3 is 15 residues. Per germline, CDR1 SEHNR and CDR2 FQNEAQ (reference sequence). The V gene lost 1 base and the J gene lost 2 bases, with 12 bases spanning the gap. The CDR3 loop is CASSLGETPPYEQYF. The CDR3 DNA sequence: TGTGCCAGCAGCTTAGGGGAGACGCCTCCCTACGAGCAGTACTTC.

This clonotype was picked up many times. The V and J genes are TRBV20-1 and TRBJ1-2, with a possible D match to TRBD1 (6 bases). V shed 1 base and J shed 4 bases, with 13 bases lying between them. The CDR3 length is 14 residues. CDR1 DFQATT and CDR2 SNEGSKA come from the germline V gene (reference sequence). CDR3 amino acids: CSARVRGPLYGYTF. CDR3 nucleotides: TGCAGTGCTAGAGTCCGGGGGCCCCTCTATGGCTACACCTTC.

The rearrangement uses TRBV7-2 and TRBJ2-7; TRBD2 is a possible D gene (6 bases). The CDR3 length is 15 residues. Germline assignment: CDR1 SGHTA and CDR2 FQGNSA. Trimming removed 6 bases at V and 0 bases at J, with 15 bases between. In nucleotides, the CDR3 is TGTGCCAGCAGTTCTTTTAGCGGAGTCTCCTACGAGCAGTACTTC. Encoded protein: CASSSFSGVSYEQYF. The variable domain in full, with the rest retrieved from reference TRBV7-2 and TRBJ2-7, is GAGVSQSPSNKVTEKGKDVELRCDPISGHTALYWYRQSLGQGLEFLIYFQGNSAPDKSGLPSDRFSAERTGGSVSTLTIQRTQQEDSAVYLCASSSFSGVSYEQYFGPGTRLTVT.

This clonotype was seen ten or more times. This rearrangement joins TRBV7-9 to TRBJ2-7; maybe TRBD1 (6 bases). The V and J ends lost 5 bases and 0 bases respectively, with 8 bases between them. Germline CDR1 reads SEHNR; CDR2 reads FQNEAQ (reference sequence). The length of the CDR3 is 13 residues. CDR3: CASSRDTSYEQYF. CDR3 in DNA: TGTGCCAGCAGCCGGGACACCTCCTACGAGCAGTACTTC.

The chain links TRBV11-2 to TRBJ1-6, with D maybe TRBD1 (6 bases). The V gene lost 4 bases and the J gene lost 7 bases, with 17 bases spanning the gap. This CDR3 contains 16 residues. CDR1 SGHAT and CDR2 FQNNGV come from the germline V gene. CDR3 in DNA: TGTGCCAGCAGCTCGCCCAGGGGCAGGGTGAATTCACCCCTCCACTTT. Its translation: CASSSPRGRVNSPLHF.

The chain combines TRBV7-9 with TRBJ2-7, with TRBD1 matching over 10 bases. The CDR3 spans 16 residues. V gave up 5 bases and J gave up 2 bases; unmatched junction bases: 9. The germline V gene has CDR1 SEHNR and CDR2 FQNEAQ (reference sequence). Here the CDR3 DNA reads TGTGCCAGCAGCCCTCCGCGGACAGGGGGACCCTACGAGCAGTACTTC. Translated, it gives CASSPPRTGGPYEQYF. Together with reference TRBV7-9 and TRBJ2-7, the CDR3 gives the full variable domain: DTGVSQNPRHKITKRGQNVTFRCDPISEHNRLYWYRQTLGQGPEFLTYFQNEAQLEKSRLLSDRFSAERPKGSFSTLEIQRTEQGDSAMYLCASSPPRTGGPYEQYFGPGTRLTVT.

The V call is TRBV27, the J call TRBJ2-1; 9 nucleotides agree with TRBD1. Germline-derived CDR1 and CDR2 are MNHEY and SMNVEV (reference sequence). Germline trimming cut 3 bases from V and 5 bases from J; bases unmatched to any gene: 5. This CDR3 region has 15 residues. The CDR3, as DNA: TGTGCCAGCAGTTTGGGACAGGGTTTACACAATGAGCAGTTCTTC. Protein product: CASSLGQGLHNEQFF.

As to this clonotype: Lacking the conserved final phenylalanine or tryptophan, this CDR3 likely reflects a read error. The chain has TRBV3-1 and TRBJ1-2; D remains unclear. Trimming removed 0 bases from V and 8 bases from J, with 16 bases in between. Germline V gene sequence: CDR1 LGHDT, CDR2 YNNKEL (reference sequence). CDR3 length: 15 residues. The CDR3 here is CASSQDDSASQGYTS. The CDR3 DNA sequence: TGTGCCAGCAGCCAAGATGATTCAGCGTCACAGGGCTACACCTCC.

This clonotype has ten or more counts. V usage is TRBV7-9 and J usage is TRBJ1-2; 9 nucleotides agree with TRBD1. Germline V gene lookup returns CDR1 SEHNR and CDR2 FQNEAQ (reference sequence). The CDR3 covers 12 residues. The ends lost 11 bases at V and 7 bases at J; junction bases unmatched: 8. CDR3 loop: CALQTGGSGYTF. The DNA for the CDR3 is TGTGCCTTGCAGACAGGGGGATCTGGCTACACCTTC.

This clonotype came up a few times. J is TRBJ1-5 and V is TRBV29-1; D is unclear. CDR3 size: 13 residues. The V and J ends lost 4 bases and 9 bases respectively, with 16 bases between them. CDR1 and CDR2 (germline): SQVTM, ANQGSEA. The CDR3 loop reads CSVVFQVGGPQHF. The CDR3 DNA reads as TGCAGCGTTGTCTTTCAGGTCGGTGGGCCCCAGCATTTT.

This clonotype has a count of ten or more. The chain carries TRBV27 and TRBJ2-1; 10 nucleotides agree with TRBD1. Trimming removed 3 bases from V and 4 bases from J; junction bases left unmatched: 3. Germline CDR1 reads MNHEY; CDR2 reads SMNVEV (reference sequence). The CDR3 has 15 amino acids. CDR3 sequence reads: CASSLGQGNYNEQFF. CDR3 DNA sequence: TGTGCCAGCAGTTTGGGACAGGGGAATTACAATGAGCAGTTCTTC.

This clonotype was counted a few times. This chain joins TRBV20-1 and TRBJ2-1; 8 bases match TRBD2. From germline, CDR1 is DFQATT and CDR2 SNEGSKA (reference sequence). This CDR3 contains 15 residues. V lost 2 bases to trimming and J lost 5 bases; unmatched junction nucleotides: 8. CDR3 sequence reads: CSARYRTSLNNEQFF. CDR3 sequence (DNA): TGCAGTGCTAGATATAGGACTAGCCTTAACAATGAGCAGTTCTTC.

This clonotype was seen more than once but under ten times. This chain uses TRBV12-3 or TRBV12-4 with TRBJ1-1; D unclear. V lost 6 bases, J lost 5 bases, and 19 bases lay in between. This CDR3 region has 15 residues. CDR3 DNA: TGTGCCAGCAGATACGTCGGTGCCGAGTGGACTGAAGCTTTCTTT. It specifies CASRYVGAEWTEAFF.

The J gene is TRBJ1-2, the V gene TRBV7-9; 7 bases agree with TRBD1. V was clipped by 4 bases and J by 2 bases; unmatched bases: 7. CDR1 is SEHNR and CDR2 is FQNEAQ in the germline V gene (reference sequence). CDR3 length: 15 residues. The CDR3 DNA reads as TGTGCCAGCAGCTCCGAGTCGACAGGGAACTATGGCTACACCTTC. Translation: CASSSESTGNYGYTF.

This clonotype occurred a few times. This rearrangement joins TRBV7-2 to TRBJ2-2; the match to TRBD2 covers 10 bases. Looked up from germline, CDR1 is SGHTA and CDR2 is FQGNSA. Trimming cost V 4 bases and J 7 bases; bases outside gene matches: 12. CDR3 length: 17 residues. The CDR3, as DNA: TGTGCCAGCAGCTCCCGGGGGTCTAGCGGGAGAAGCGGGGAGCTGTTTTTT. Protein sequence: CASSSRGSSGRSGELFF.

This clonotype was recorded once. The V gene is TRBV6-1, the J gene TRBJ2-5; 9 nucleotides agree with TRBD2. Germline CDR1 and CDR2: MNHNS and SASEGT. This CDR3 has 16 amino acids. The V gene end was trimmed by 2 bases and the J gene end by 1 base; junction bases not matched to a gene: 5. The CDR3 is CASSEWRGGRQETQYF. CDR3 in DNA: TGTGCCAGCAGTGAATGGCGGGGGGGCCGCCAAGAGACCCAGTACTTC.

The sample holds a few counts of this clonotype. The chain carries TRBV7-9 and TRBJ1-3, with no clear D. Germline CDR1 is SEHNR and CDR2 is FQNEAQ (reference sequence). The CDR3 consists of 15 residues. Trimming took off 5 bases at V and 0 bases at J, with 11 bases between the two ends. The chain's CDR3 is CASSLTTVSGNTIYF. CDR3 sequence (DNA): TGTGCCAGCAGCCTTACGACGGTCTCTGGAAACACCATATATTTT.

This clonotype was seen a few times. The rearrangement links TRBV5-1 to TRBJ2-1; 8 nucleotides align to TRBD2. The CDR3 runs 15 residues. Trimming removed 2 bases from V and 4 bases from J; junction bases left unmatched: 5. Germline V lookup: CDR1 SGHRS, CDR2 YFSETQ. The CDR3 reads CASSFATSGYNEQFF. The CDR3 region has the DNA TGCGCCAGCAGCTTTGCCACTAGCGGATACAATGAGCAGTTCTTC. The complete variable domain, with remaining parts taken from reference TRBV5-1 and TRBJ2-1, reads KAGVTQTPRYLIKTRGQQVTLSCSPISGHRSVSWYQQTPGQGLQFLFEYFSETQRNKGNFPGRFSGRQFSNSRSEMNVSTLELGDSALYLCASSFATSGYNEQFFGPGTRLTVL.

The sample holds a few counts of this clonotype. The chain couples TRBV13 to TRBJ2-3; D possibly corresponds to TRBD1 (5 bases). With 3 bases removed from V and 3 bases from J, the gap between germline ends came to 10 bases. The V gene's germline CDR1 is PRHDT and CDR2 FYEKMQ (reference sequence). The CDR3 spans 14 residues. The CDR3 is CASSFPRTTDTQYF. In nucleotides, the CDR3 is TGTGCCAGCAGCTTCCCCCGGACAACAGATACGCAGTATTTT.

The chain is built from TRBV6-1 and TRBJ1-2, with a tentative D call TRBD1 (6 bases). Trimming shortened V by 8 bases and J by 3 bases, and 16 bases separated the two germline ends. This CDR3 contains 14 residues. Per the germline V gene, CDR1 is MNHNS and CDR2 is SASEGT. CDR3 sequence: CASLRDNLDYGYTF. CDR3 DNA: TGTGCCAGCCTTCGGGACAATCTAGACTATGGCTACACCTTC.

The V call is TRBV4-3, the J call TRBJ1-4; D is undetermined. Trimming cost V 0 bases and J 7 bases, with 12 bases left between them. Germline loops: CDR1 LGHNA, CDR2 YSLEER. This CDR3 region has 15 residues. The CDR3 loop reads CASSQDNMATEKLFF. In DNA form, the CDR3 reads TGCGCCAGCAGCCAAGATAACATGGCTACTGAAAAACTGTTTTTT.

This chain connects TRBV6-2 or TRBV6-3 to TRBJ2-7; 9 nucleotides align to TRBD2. CDR3 length: 17 residues. Germline V gene lookup returns CDR1 MNHEY and CDR2 SVGEGT. Unmatched junction bases numbered 11, after V lost 5 bases and J lost 0 bases. As DNA, the CDR3 is TGTGCCAGCAGTCCCGGATTTAGCGGGAGCCACTCCTACGAGCAGTACTTC. Translated, it gives CASSPGFSGSHSYEQYF.

The V call is TRBV7-9, the J call TRBJ2-1; no reliable D call. V lost 0 bases and J 12 bases, leaving 6 bases between the germline ends. Germline lookup yields CDR1 SEHNR and CDR2 FQNEAQ (reference sequence). The CDR3 loop spans 11 amino acids. CDR3 in DNA: TGTGCCAGCAGCTTAGCCTCCAGGCAGTTCTTC. It specifies CASSLASRQFF.

This chain uses TRBV20-1 with TRBJ2-7, with TRBD2 matching 13 bases. The CDR3 has 16 amino acids. Per germline, CDR1 DFQATT and CDR2 SNEGSKA (reference sequence). V shed 2 bases and J 2 bases; nucleotides not matched to a gene: 6. CDR3 nucleotide sequence: TGCAGTGCTAGAACCGGGACTAGCGGGGAGACCTACGAGCAGTACTTC. It specifies CSARTGTSGETYEQYF.

A few counts support this clonotype. The chain has TRBV6-6 and TRBJ2-1; 8 bases match TRBD1. CDR1 MNHNY and CDR2 SVGAGI come from the germline V gene (reference sequence). The CDR3 length is 16 residues. V trimming: 6 bases; J trimming: 1 base; junction bases outside the gene matches: 8. CDR3 in amino acids: CASSRDTGGSYNEQFF. CDR3 in DNA: TGTGCCAGCAGCCGTGACACAGGGGGATCCTACAATGAGCAGTTCTTC.